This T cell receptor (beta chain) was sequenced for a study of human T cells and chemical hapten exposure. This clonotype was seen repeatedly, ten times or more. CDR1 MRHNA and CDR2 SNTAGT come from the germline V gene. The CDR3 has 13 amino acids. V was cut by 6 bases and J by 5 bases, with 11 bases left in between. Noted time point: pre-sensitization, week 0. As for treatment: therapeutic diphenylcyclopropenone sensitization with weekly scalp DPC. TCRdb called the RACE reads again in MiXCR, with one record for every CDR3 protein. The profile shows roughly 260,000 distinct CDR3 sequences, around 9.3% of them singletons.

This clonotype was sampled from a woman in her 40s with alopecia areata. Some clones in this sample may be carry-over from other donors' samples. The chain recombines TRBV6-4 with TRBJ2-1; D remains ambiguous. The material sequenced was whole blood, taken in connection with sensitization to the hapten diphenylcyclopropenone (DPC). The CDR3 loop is CASSPDLHNEQFF. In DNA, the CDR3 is TGTGCCAGCAGCCCCGACTTACACAATGAGCAGTTCTTC.